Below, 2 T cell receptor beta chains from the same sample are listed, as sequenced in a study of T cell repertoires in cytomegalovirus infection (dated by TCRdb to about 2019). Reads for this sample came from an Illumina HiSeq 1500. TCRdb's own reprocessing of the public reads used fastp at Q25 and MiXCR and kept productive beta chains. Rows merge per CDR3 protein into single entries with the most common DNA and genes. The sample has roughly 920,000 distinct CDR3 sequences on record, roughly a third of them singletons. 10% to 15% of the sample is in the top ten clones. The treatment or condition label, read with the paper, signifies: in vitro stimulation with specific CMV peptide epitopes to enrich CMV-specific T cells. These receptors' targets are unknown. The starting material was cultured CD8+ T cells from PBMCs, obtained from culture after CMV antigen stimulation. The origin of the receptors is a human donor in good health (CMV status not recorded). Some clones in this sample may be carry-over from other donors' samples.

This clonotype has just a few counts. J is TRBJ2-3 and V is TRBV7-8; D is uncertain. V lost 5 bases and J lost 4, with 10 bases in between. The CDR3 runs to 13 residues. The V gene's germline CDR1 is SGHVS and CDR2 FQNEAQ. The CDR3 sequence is CASSPKMADTQYF. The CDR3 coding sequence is TGTGCCAGCAGCCCGAAGATGGCAGATACGCAGTATTTT.

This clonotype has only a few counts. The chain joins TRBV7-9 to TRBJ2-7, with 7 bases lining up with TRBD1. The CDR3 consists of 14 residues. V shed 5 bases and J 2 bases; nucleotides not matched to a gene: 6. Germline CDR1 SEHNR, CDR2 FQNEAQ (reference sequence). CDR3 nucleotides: TGTGCCAGCAGCCGACAGGGTATGCCCTACGAGCAGTACGTC. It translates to CASSRQGMPYEQYV.